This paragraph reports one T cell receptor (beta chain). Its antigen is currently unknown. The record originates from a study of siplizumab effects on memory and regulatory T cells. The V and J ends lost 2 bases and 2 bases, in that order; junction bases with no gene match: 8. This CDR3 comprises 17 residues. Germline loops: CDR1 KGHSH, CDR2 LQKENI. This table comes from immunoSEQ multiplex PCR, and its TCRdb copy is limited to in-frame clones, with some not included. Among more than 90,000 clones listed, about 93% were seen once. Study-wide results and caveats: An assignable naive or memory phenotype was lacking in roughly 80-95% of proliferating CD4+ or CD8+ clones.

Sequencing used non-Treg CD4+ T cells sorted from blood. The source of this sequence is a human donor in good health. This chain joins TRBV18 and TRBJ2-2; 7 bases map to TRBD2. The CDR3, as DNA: TGTGCCAGCTCACCAAGGTTGCTAGCGGCTAACACCGGGGAGCTGTTTTTT. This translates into CASSPRLLAANTGELFF.